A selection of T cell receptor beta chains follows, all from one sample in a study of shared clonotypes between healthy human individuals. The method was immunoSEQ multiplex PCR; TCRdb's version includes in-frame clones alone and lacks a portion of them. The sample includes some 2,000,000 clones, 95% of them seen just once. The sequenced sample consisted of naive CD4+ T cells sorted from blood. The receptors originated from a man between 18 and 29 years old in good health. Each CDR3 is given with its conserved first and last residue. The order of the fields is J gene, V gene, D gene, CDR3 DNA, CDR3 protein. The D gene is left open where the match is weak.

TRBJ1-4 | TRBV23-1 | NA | TGCGCCAGCTATGGGGAGGCGGGAGAAAAACTGTTTTTT | CASYGEAGEKLFF
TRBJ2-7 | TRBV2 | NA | TGTGCCAGCGTAAGGGGCTCTCAGGCATACGAGCAGTACTTC | CASVRGSQAYEQYF
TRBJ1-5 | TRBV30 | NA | TGTGCCTGGAGTGTAGGGGATAGCAATCAGCCCCAGCATTTT | CAWSVGDSNQPQHF
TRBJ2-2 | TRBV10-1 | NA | TGCGCCAGCAGTGTGGGCACCGGGGAGCTGTTTTTT | CASSVGTGELFF
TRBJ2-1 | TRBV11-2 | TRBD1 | TGTGCCAGCAGCTGGACAGGGAGCTCCTACAATGAGCAGTTCTTC | CASSWTGSSYNEQFF
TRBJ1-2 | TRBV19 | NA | TGTGCCAGTAGTGCCAAAGGACAACGACACGAAGGGGGCTACACCTTC | CASSAKGQRHEGGYTF
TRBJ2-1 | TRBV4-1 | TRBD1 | TGCGCCAGCAGCCAGCCTCCCCTGGGACAGGGGCACAATGAGCAGTTCTTC | CASSQPPLGQGHNEQFF
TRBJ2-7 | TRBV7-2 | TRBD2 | TGTGCCAGCAGCTCACTAGCGGGAGGGGGAAACGAGCAGTACTTC | CASSSLAGGGNEQYF
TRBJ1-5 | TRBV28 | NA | TGTGCCGGCAGGCCCTATCCCAGGACATTTAATCAGCCCCAGCATTTT | CAGRPYPRTFNQPQHF
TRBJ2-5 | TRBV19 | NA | TGTGCCAGTAGTATAGCAGGGAAAGAGACCCAGTACTTC | CASSIAGKETQYF
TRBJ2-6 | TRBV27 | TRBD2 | TGTGCCAGCAGACCGACCGGGGGGTCTGGGGCCAACGTCCTGACTTTC | CASRPTGGSGANVLTF
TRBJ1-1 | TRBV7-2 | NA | TGTGCCAGCAGCTCAACAGGGTACACTGAAGCTTTCTTT | CASSSTGYTEAFF
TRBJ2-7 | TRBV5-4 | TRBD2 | TGTGCCAGCAGCTTTAGGCTTGCGGGAGGGCCCCACGAGCAGTACTTC | CASSFRLAGGPHEQYF
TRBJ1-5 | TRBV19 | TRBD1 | TGTGCCAGTGACACAGGGGGCGGTGGCAATCAGCCCCAGCATTTT | CASDTGGGGNQPQHF
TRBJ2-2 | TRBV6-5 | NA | TGTGCCAGCAGTTACAGTTTTTTCTCCGGGGAGCTGTTTTTT | CASSYSFFSGELFF
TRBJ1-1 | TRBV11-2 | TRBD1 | TGTGCCAGCAGCTTAGATCTGGCAGGGGGCACTGAAGCTTTCTTT | CASSLDLAGGTEAFF